A single sample is the source of the 13 T cell receptor beta chains below, sequenced in a study of neurological immune-mediated disorders. TCRdb used MiXCR to reprocess the 5' RACE reads, holding one entry per CDR3 protein. This table holds some 76,000 distinct CDR3 sequences, 2.5% to 4% found once. The sample was PBMCs. The source of these receptors is a woman aged 45 to 65 with multiple sclerosis.

There are many counts of this clonotype. The chain links TRBV5-1 to TRBJ2-2, with D maybe TRBD2 (5 bases). The CDR3 is 15 amino acids. V dropped 2 bases and J dropped 3 bases, with 11 bases sitting between them. Germline CDR1 is SGHRS and CDR2 is YFSETQ. The CDR3 is CASSFGVSYTGELFF. CDR3 coding DNA: TGCGCCAGCAGCTTCGGGGTTTCCTACACCGGGGAGCTGTTTTTT. Combining the CDR3 with reference TRBV5-1 and TRBJ2-2 gives the whole variable domain KAGVTQTPRYLIKTRGQQVTLSCSPISGHRSVSWYQQTPGQGLQFLFEYFSETQRNKGNFPGRFSGRQFSNSRSEMNVSTLELGDSALYLCASSFGVSYTGELFFGEGSRLTVL.

In this sample, this clonotype turned up many times. This chain links TRBV12-3 or TRBV12-4 with TRBJ1-5; D remains unclear. This CDR3 comprises 13 residues. Trimming cost V 3 bases and J 6 bases, with 9 bases left between them. The CDR3 region is CASSFGEGQPQHF. CDR3 in DNA: TGTGCCAGCAGTTTCGGAGAAGGTCAGCCCCAGCATTTT.

The chain carries TRBV14 and TRBJ2-5; D is perhaps TRBD2 (7 bases). The CDR3 runs to 19 residues. V was pared by 1 base and J by 2 bases, with 23 bases between. Germline V CDR1 and CDR2: SGHDN, FVKESK. The CDR3 nucleotides are TGTGCCAGCAGCCAAGGGTCAGGCGGGGGCCGCGGGGGACAAGAGACCCAGTACTTC. This sequence encodes CASSQGSGGGRGGQETQYF.

This clonotype was picked up many times. This rearrangement joins TRBV7-9 to TRBJ2-2; 7 bases are shared with TRBD1. Trimming removed 3 bases from V and 4 bases from J; junction bases left unmatched: 8. CDR3 length: 16 residues. Germline CDR1 and CDR2: SEHNR and FQNEAQ (reference sequence). The CDR3 sequence: CASSFSWTGSTGELFF. The CDR3, as DNA: TGTGCCAGCAGCTTTTCTTGGACAGGAAGCACCGGGGAGCTGTTTTTT.

This clonotype came up many times. The chain's CDR3 is CASSQFHGSETQYF. The DNA of the CDR3 is TGTGCCAGCAGCCAATTTCATGGGTCGGAGACCCAGTACTTC. The chain employs TRBV7-3 and TRBJ2-5; D is ambiguous. The CDR3 extends over 14 amino acids. V lost 5 bases and J 5 bases, leaving 15 bases between the germline ends. Germline V gene sequence: CDR1 SGHTA, CDR2 FQGTGA.

This clonotype showed up many times. V and J are TRBV6-6 and TRBJ2-2; D tentatively reads TRBD1 or TRBD2 (5 bases each). Germline lookup yields CDR1 MNHNY and CDR2 SVGAGI (reference sequence). The CDR3 contains 17 residues. The V end lost 0 bases, the J end lost 0 bases, and 11 bases lay between the germline ends. Here the CDR3 reads CASSYSFGTPNTGELFF. The DNA for the CDR3 is TGTGCCAGCAGTTACTCGTTCGGGACCCCGAACACCGGGGAGCTGTTTTTT.

The table lists this clonotype with many counts. J is TRBJ1-2 and V is TRBV7-8; TRBD1 aligns across 12 bases. The germline V gene has CDR1 SGHVS and CDR2 FQNEAQ. CDR3 length: 17 amino acids. Germline trimming cut 5 bases from V and 2 bases from J; bases unmatched to any gene: 9. CDR3 in DNA: TGTGCCAGCAGCGACGGGACAGGGGGCGGGGGAAACTATGGCTACACCTTC. Encoded protein: CASSDGTGGGGNYGYTF. Looking up the rest from reference TRBV7-8 and TRBJ1-2 gives the full variable domain: GAGVSQSPRYKVAKRGQDVALRCDPISGHVSLFWYQQALGQGPEFLTYFQNEAQLDKSGLPSDRFFAERPEGSVSTLKIQRTQQEDSAVYLCASSDGTGGGGNYGYTFGSGTRLTVV.

This clonotype was counted many times. The V call is TRBV5-1, the J call TRBJ1-5; the D gene is possibly TRBD1 (6 bases). The germline V and J ends were trimmed by 0 bases and 4 bases, with 8 bases remaining between them. The CDR3 is 14 amino acids. Germline lookup yields CDR1 SGHRS and CDR2 YFSETQ. The CDR3 loop is CASSLEGQNQPQHF. The DNA for the CDR3 is TGCGCCAGCAGCTTGGAGGGACAAAATCAGCCCCAGCATTTT.

This clonotype was seen at least ten times. V usage is TRBV5-1 and J usage is TRBJ2-7, with 8 bases matching TRBD2. Trimming at V came to 2 bases and at J to 7 bases, leaving 5 bases not matched to a gene. CDR3 length: 13 amino acids. Germline V lookup: CDR1 SGHRS, CDR2 YFSETQ. This CDR3 reads CASSLAGASEQYF. The CDR3 region has the DNA TGCGCCAGCAGCTTAGCGGGAGCAAGTGAGCAGTACTTC.

This clonotype was picked up many times. This sequence joins TRBV5-6 and TRBJ2-3; the D gene is possibly TRBD2 (6 bases). Germline CDR1 is SGHDT and CDR2 is YYEEEE. The CDR3 totals 15 residues. V was trimmed by 4 bases and J by 5 bases, leaving 17 bases between them. The CDR3 here is CASSPSVRGGDTQYF. The CDR3 bases are TGTGCCAGCAGCCCGAGTGTGCGGGGAGGAGATACGCAGTATTTT.

In this sample, this clonotype turned up many times. The V and J genes are TRBV12-3 or TRBV12-4 and TRBJ2-2, with D tentatively TRBD2 (6 bases). CDR3 length: 13 amino acids. V was trimmed by 9 bases and J by 6 bases, leaving 14 bases between them. The CDR3 protein is CASRAPSAGELFF. The CDR3 nucleotides are TGTGCCAGTAGGGCCCCTAGCGCCGGGGAGCTGTTTTTT.

In this sample, this clonotype turned up many times. The chain recombines TRBV28 with TRBJ1-5; D not certain. The CDR3 runs to 14 residues. CDR1 and CDR2 from the germline V gene are MDHEN and SYDVKM. V was shortened by 5 bases and J by 4 bases, with 12 bases between the two germline ends. This CDR3 reads CASSRTASNQPQHF. CDR3 DNA sequence: TGTGCCAGCAGTCGGACGGCCTCAAATCAGCCCCAGCATTTT.

This clonotype occurred many times. J is TRBJ1-6 and V is TRBV28; 7 bases align to TRBD1. The V gene end was trimmed by 4 bases and the J gene end by 5 bases; junction bases not matched to a gene: 5. From germline, CDR1 is MDHEN and CDR2 SYDVKM. The CDR3 consists of 15 residues. CDR3 residues: CASSSSRGNNSPLHF. The CDR3 coding sequence is TGTGCCAGCAGTTCCTCCAGGGGGAATAATTCACCCCTCCACTTT. The full variable domain, in which reference TRBV28 and TRBJ1-6 provide the parts outside the CDR3, is DVKVTQSSRYLVKRTGEKVFLECVQDMDHENMFWYRQDPGLGLRLIYFSYDVKMKEKGDIPEGYSVSREKKERFSLILESASTNQTSMYLCASSSSRGNNSPLHFGNGTRLTVT.